These T cell receptor beta chains were read from a single sample in a study of CD8 T cells in ankylosing spondylitis. One entry per CDR3 protein results from TCRdb running MiXCR on the 5' RACE reads. The repertoire holds about 250,000 distinct CDR3 sequences, with 15% to 20% as singletons. Specimen: blood, either unsorted or a sorted T cell fraction (not recorded which). These receptors all stem from a male donor with ankylosing spondylitis or in good health (not recorded which). CDR3s include the opening cysteine and the closing phenylalanine or tryptophan. A D gene is named only where the DNA matches it firmly. Not every row has a clone size; where given, it reads once, few, many or a size class.

clone size	D gene	V gene	J gene	CDR3 protein	CDR3 DNA
.	.	TRBV12-5	TRBJ2-7	CASGRDSAYEQYF	TGTGCTAGTGGCCGAGACAGTGCCTACGAGCAGTACTTC
.	.	TRBV12-3/TRBV12-4	TRBJ2-1	CASSLCPGCGTYNEHFF	TGTGCCAGCAGTTTATGCCCTGGCTGTGGGACCTACAATGAGCACTTCTTC
few	.	TRBV14	TRBJ2-1	CASSQDYTPSEQFF	TGTGCCAGCAGCCAGGACTACACCCCATCTGAGCAGTTCTTC
few	.	TRBV6-5	TRBJ1-2	CASSYSGQPRGYTF	TGTGCCAGCAGTTACTCCGGACAGCCTAGGGGCTACACCTTC
many	TRBD2	TRBV7-8	TRBJ2-1	CASSLAPLAGTIHEQFF	TGTGCCAGCAGCTTAGCCCCCCTAGCGGGGACCATCCATGAGCAGTTCTTC
.	TRBD2	TRBV5-6	TRBJ2-4	CASTDGLAGGGWLEEYF	TGTGCCAGCACCGATGGACTAGCGGGAGGGGGGTGGCTAGAGGAGTACTTC
many	TRBD2	TRBV7-2	TRBJ2-5	CASSPEGLAGAGETQYF	TGTGCCAGCAGCCCCGAAGGACTAGCGGGTGCGGGAGAGACCCAGTACTTC
.	TRBD2	TRBV29-1	TRBJ2-1	CSVHFVLAGANNEQFF	TGCAGCGTCCACTTCGTGCTAGCGGGAGCGAACAATGAGCAGTTCTTC
.	TRBD2	TRBV12-3/TRBV12-4	TRBJ2-2	CASGGGLGSGELFF	TGTGCCAGCGGGGGGGGTCTGGGTAGCGGGGAGCTGTTTTTT
few	.	TRBV12-3/TRBV12-4	TRBJ2-3	CASSFRGNGTDTQYF	TGTGCCAGCAGTTTTCGTGGGAATGGCACAGATACGCAGTATTTT
.	.	TRBV6-2/TRBV6-3	TRBJ2-1	CASSYIVNEQFF	TGTGCCAGCAGTTACATAGTCAATGAGCAGTTCTTC
.	.	TRBV29-1	TRBJ1-1	CSVERDDTEAFF	TGCAGCGTTGAGAGGGACGACACTGAAGCTTTCTTT
.	TRBD1	TRBV12-3/TRBV12-4	TRBJ2-5	CASSPGQGFIEETQYF	TGTGCCAGCAGCCCTGGACAGGGGTTTATAGAAGAGACCCAGTACTTC
.	TRBD1	TRBV4-1	TRBJ2-1	CASSQDQGTGGNEQFF	TGCGCCAGCAGCCAAGATCAGGGGACAGGGGGCAATGAGCAGTTCTTC
few	.	TRBV29-1	TRBJ1-1	CSVPDWNTEAFF	TGCAGCGTACCGGACTGGAACACTGAAGCTTTCTTT
few	TRBD1	TRBV12-3/TRBV12-4	TRBJ2-1	CASSTDRDETLANEQFF	TGTGCCAGCAGTACCGACAGGGATGAGACTCTTGCCAATGAGCAGTTCTTC
.	.	TRBV7-9	TRBJ1-4	CASSGLGGEKLFF	TGTGCCAGCAGCGGGCTCGGCGGTGAAAAACTGTTTTTT
.	TRBD2	TRBV4-3	TRBJ2-1	CASSQDTAGVSNEQFF	TGCGCCAGCAGCCAAGATACGGCGGGAGTGAGTAATGAGCAGTTCTTC
few	.	TRBV7-8	TRBJ1-2	CASSLGAGNGYTF	TGTGCCAGCAGCTTAGGCGCAGGGAATGGCTACACCTTC
few	.	TRBV9	TRBJ1-1	CASSVGAVRGGEAFF	TGTGCCAGCAGCGTAGGGGCGGTAAGGGGTGGAGAAGCTTTCTTT
few	TRBD2	TRBV4-1	TRBJ2-2	CASSQDGLAGTGELFF	TGCGCCAGCAGCCAAGATGGACTAGCAGGCACCGGGGAGCTGTTTTTT
many	TRBD1	TRBV20-1	TRBJ1-4	CSASNPPVTGDAGKLFF	TGCAGTGCTAGTAACCCCCCAGTGACAGGGGATGCGGGAAAACTGTTTTTT
.	.	TRBV7-9	TRBJ2-4	CASSLDVGLAKNIQYF	TGTGCCAGCAGCCTAGACGTTGGGTTGGCCAAAAACATTCAGTACTTC
many	TRBD2	TRBV5-5	TRBJ2-7	CASSLVSGSLYEQYF	TGTGCCAGCAGCTTGGTTAGCGGGAGTCTCTACGAGCAGTACTTC
many	.	TRBV5-1	TRBJ2-7	CASSLEGATLEQYF	TGCGCCAGCAGCTTGGAGGGAGCTACCCTCGAGCAGTACTTC
few	TRBD2	TRBV5-5	TRBJ2-7	CASSLQGLAGDEQYF	TGTGCCAGCAGCTTGCAAGGACTAGCGGGAGATGAGCAGTACTTC
many	TRBD2	TRBV2	TRBJ2-1	CASSDAASGNHEQFF	TGTGCCAGCAGTGACGCGGCTAGCGGGAACCATGAGCAGTTCTTC
.	.	TRBV28	TRBJ2-5	CASGAGETQYF	TGTGCCAGCGGGGCCGGGGAGACCCAGTACTTC
few	TRBD1	TRBV27	TRBJ1-4	CASRGTGTLRNEKLFF	TGTGCCAGCAGGGGGACAGGGACTCTTAGGAATGAAAAACTGTTTTTT
.	.	TRBV12-3/TRBV12-4	TRBJ1-2	CASQQGYGFTF	TGTGCCAGCCAACAAGGATATGGCTTCACCTTC